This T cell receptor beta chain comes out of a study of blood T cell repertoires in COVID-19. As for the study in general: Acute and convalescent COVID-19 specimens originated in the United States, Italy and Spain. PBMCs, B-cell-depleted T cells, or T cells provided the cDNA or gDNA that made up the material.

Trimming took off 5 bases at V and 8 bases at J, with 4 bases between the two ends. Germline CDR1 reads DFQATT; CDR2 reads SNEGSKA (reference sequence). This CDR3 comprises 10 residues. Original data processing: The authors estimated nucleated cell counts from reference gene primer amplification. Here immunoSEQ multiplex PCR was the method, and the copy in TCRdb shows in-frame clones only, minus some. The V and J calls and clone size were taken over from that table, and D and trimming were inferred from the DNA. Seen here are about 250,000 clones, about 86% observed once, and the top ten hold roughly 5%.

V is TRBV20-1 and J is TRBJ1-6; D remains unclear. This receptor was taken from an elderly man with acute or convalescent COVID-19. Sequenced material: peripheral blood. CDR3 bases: TGCAGTGCTGTAGATTCACCCCTCCACTTT. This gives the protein CSAVDSPLHF.